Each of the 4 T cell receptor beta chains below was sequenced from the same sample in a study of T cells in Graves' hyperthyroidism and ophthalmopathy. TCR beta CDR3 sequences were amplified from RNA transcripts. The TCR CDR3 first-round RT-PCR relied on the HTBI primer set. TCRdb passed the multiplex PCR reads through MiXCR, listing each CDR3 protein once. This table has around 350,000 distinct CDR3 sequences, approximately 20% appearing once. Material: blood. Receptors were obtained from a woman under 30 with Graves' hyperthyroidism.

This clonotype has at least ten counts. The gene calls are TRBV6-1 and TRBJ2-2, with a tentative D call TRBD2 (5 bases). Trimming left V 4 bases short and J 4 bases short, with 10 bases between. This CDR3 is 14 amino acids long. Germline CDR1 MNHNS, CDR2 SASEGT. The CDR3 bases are TGTGCCAGCAGTGGAGGGTGGGGCACCGGGGAGCTGTTTTTT. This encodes CASSGGWGTGELFF.

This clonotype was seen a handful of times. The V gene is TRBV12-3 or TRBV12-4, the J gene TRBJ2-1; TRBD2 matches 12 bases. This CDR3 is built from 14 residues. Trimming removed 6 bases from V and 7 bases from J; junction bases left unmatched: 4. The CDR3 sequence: CASSLAGGQNEQFF. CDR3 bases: TGTGCCAGCAGCCTAGCGGGGGGGCAGAATGAGCAGTTCTTC.

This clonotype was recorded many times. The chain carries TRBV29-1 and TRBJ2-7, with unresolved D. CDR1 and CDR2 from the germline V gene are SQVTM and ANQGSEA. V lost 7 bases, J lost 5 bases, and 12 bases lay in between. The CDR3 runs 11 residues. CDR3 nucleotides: TGCAGCGCCCTGAACCCTGACGAGCAGTACTTC. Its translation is CSALNPDEQYF.

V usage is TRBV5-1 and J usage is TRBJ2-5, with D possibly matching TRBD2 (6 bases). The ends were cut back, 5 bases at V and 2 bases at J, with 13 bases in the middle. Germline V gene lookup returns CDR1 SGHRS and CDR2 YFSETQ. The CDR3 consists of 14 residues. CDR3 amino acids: CASSQGRGQETQYF. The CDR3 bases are TGCGCCAGCAGTCAAGGACGGGGGCAAGAGACCCAGTACTTC.